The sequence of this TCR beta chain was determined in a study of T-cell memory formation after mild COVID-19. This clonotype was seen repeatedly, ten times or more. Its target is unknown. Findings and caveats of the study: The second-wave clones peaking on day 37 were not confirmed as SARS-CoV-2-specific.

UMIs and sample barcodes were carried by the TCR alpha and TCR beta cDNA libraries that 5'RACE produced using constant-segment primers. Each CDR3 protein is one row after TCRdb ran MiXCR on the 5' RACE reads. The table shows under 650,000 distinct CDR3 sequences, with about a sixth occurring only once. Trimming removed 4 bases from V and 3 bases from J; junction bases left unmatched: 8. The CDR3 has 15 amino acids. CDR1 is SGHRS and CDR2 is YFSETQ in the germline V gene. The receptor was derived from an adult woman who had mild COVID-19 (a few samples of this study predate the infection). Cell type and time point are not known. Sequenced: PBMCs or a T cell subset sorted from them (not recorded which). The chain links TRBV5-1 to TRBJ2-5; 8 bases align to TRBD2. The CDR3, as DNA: TGCGCCAGCAGCGGAGCGGGGGCGGTGGAAGAGACCCAGTACTTC. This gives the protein CASSGAGAVEETQYF.